These 23 T cell receptor beta chains share one sample of origin, sequenced in a study of cytomegalovirus exposure and HLA in healthy donors. TCRdb's copy holds only in-frame clones and misses some; the assay was immunoSEQ multiplex PCR. In the table there are over 110,000 clones, 84% of which are singletons. Sample: PBMCs. The receptors here all came from a woman aged 25 to 39 in good health and CMV-seronegative.

This clone was counted only a few times. This chain uses TRBV5-1 with TRBJ1-6, with D tentatively TRBD1 (5 bases). The CDR3 has 12 amino acids. CDR1 and CDR2 from the germline V gene are SGHRS and YFSETQ. V was clipped by 4 bases and J by 10 bases, with 9 bases between them. The CDR3 spells CASSPQGSPLHF. In DNA form, the CDR3 reads TGCGCCAGCAGCCCGCAGGGATCACCCCTCCACTTT. The full variable domain, in which reference TRBV5-1 and TRBJ1-6 provide the parts outside the CDR3, is KAGVTQTPRYLIKTRGQQVTLSCSPISGHRSVSWYQQTPGQGLQFLFEYFSETQRNKGNFPGRFSGRQFSNSRSEMNVSTLELGDSALYLCASSPQGSPLHFGNGTRLTVT.

This chain uses TRBV5-4 with TRBJ1-1; D remains ambiguous. There are 13 residues in the CDR3. CDR1 SGHNT and CDR2 YYREEE come from the germline V gene (reference sequence). V was pared by 4 bases and J by 6 bases, with 13 bases between. The CDR3 nucleotides read TGTGCCAGCAGCCCGGCCTTACAGTCTGAAGCTTTCTTT. This sequence encodes CASSPALQSEAFF.

As DNA, the CDR3 is TGTGCCAGCAGCTTAAGCGGGGGGATGAACACTGAAGCTTTCTTT. Amino acid sequence: CASSLSGGMNTEAFF. V is TRBV7-2 and J is TRBJ1-1, with D perhaps matching TRBD1 (5 bases). V dropped 2 bases and J dropped 0 bases, with 10 bases sitting between them. Germline V gives CDR1 SGHTA, CDR2 FQGNSA. This CDR3 spans 15 amino acids.

This chain links TRBV28 with TRBJ1-5; D may be TRBD1 (5 bases). The germline gives CDR1 MDHEN, CDR2 SYDVKM. The CDR3 contains 14 residues. Trimming left V 7 bases short and J 2 bases short, with 12 bases between. The chain's CDR3 is CASTWGGGNQPQHF. The DNA of the CDR3 is TGTGCCAGCACTTGGGGCGGGGGCAATCAGCCCCAGCATTTT.

The rearrangement joins TRBV10-3 to TRBJ2-1; TRBD2 might be the D (7 bases). Germline assignment: CDR1 ENHRY and CDR2 SYGVKD. Trimming stripped 3 bases from V and 7 bases from J, with 13 bases between. The CDR3 has 14 amino acids. CDR3 bases: TGTGCCATCAGTGAATCGGGGGGCCGAAATGAGCAGTTCTTC. This codes for CAISESGGRNEQFF.

A single count supports this clone. This chain uses TRBV27 with TRBJ1-4, with 7 nucleotides matching TRBD1. Germline values: CDR1 MNHEY, CDR2 SMNVEV (reference sequence). Trimming took 3 bases from V and 3 from J; bases not matched to a gene: 7. This CDR3 region has 16 residues. The CDR3: CASSLITGAPNEKLFF. Here the CDR3 DNA reads TGTGCCAGCAGTTTGATTACAGGGGCCCCTAATGAAAAACTGTTTTTT.

The V call is TRBV2, the J call TRBJ2-5; D possibly corresponds to TRBD2 (5 bases). The CDR3 is 15 residues long. Germline CDR1 and CDR2: SNHLY and FYNNEI. The V end was cut by 1 base, the J end by 7 bases, with 16 bases between. The CDR3 reads CASSEDPSMEVTQYF. The CDR3 DNA is TGTGCCAGCAGTGAAGACCCCAGCATGGAGGTGACCCAGTACTTC.

The chain joins TRBV2 to TRBJ1-2; D gene unclear. V was shortened by 1 base and J by 8 bases, with 5 bases between the two germline ends. Looked up from germline, CDR1 is SNHLY and CDR2 is FYNNEI. This CDR3 contains 11 residues. Here the CDR3 DNA reads TGTGCCAGCAGTGAAGTCCGGGGCTACACCTTC. Amino acid sequence: CASSEVRGYTF.

The gene calls are TRBV5-1 and TRBJ2-5; 7 nucleotides align to TRBD2. This CDR3 region has 15 residues. Germline CDR1 SGHRS, CDR2 YFSETQ. After removal of 0 bases from V and 5 bases from J, the junction contained 7 bases not matched to a gene. The CDR3 region is CASSLVRGGGETQYF. The CDR3 bases are TGCGCCAGCAGCTTGGTTCGCGGGGGAGGGGAGACCCAGTACTTC.

The chain carries TRBV2 and TRBJ1-2; D ambiguous. V was pared by 7 bases and J by 4 bases, with 13 bases between. This CDR3 region has 13 residues. Germline-derived CDR1 and CDR2 are SNHLY and FYNNEI. The CDR3: CASNPQEVYGYTF. The CDR3 DNA follows: TGTGCCAGCAACCCCCAGGAGGTCTATGGCTACACCTTC.

This clone was seen just once. V and J are TRBV14 and TRBJ1-2; D remains ambiguous. The germline V gene has CDR1 SGHDN and CDR2 FVKESK. The length of the CDR3 is 12 residues. Trimming shortened V by 5 bases and J by 8 bases, and 12 bases separated the two germline ends. In DNA form, the CDR3 reads TGTGCCAGCAGCTCCGGGTCATTGGGCTACACCTTC. It translates to CASSSGSLGYTF.

This sequence joins TRBV18 and TRBJ2-1; D gene ambiguous. This CDR3 spans 14 amino acids. The V end lost 2 bases, the J end lost 7 bases, and 12 bases lay between the germline ends. Per the germline V gene, CDR1 is KGHSH and CDR2 is LQKENI. The CDR3 DNA reads as TGTGCCAGCTCACCAGTCTATGATTGGAATGAGCAGTTCTTC. Protein sequence: CASSPVYDWNEQFF.

The chain joins TRBV5-4 to TRBJ2-5; maybe TRBD1 (5 bases). Germline assignment: CDR1 SGHNT and CDR2 YYREEE (reference sequence). Between the trimmed V and J ends, which lost 0 bases and 5 bases, there was a span of 8 bases. The CDR3 runs 13 residues. CDR3 coding DNA: TGTGCCAGCAGCTTGGCGCCAGGGGAGACCCAGTACTTC. Translation gives CASSLAPGETQYF.

This clone was counted only a few times. V gene TRBV6-1 combines with J gene TRBJ2-4; 11 bases match TRBD2. J was trimmed by 7 bases and V by 7 bases; bases with no gene match: 3. This CDR3 region has 13 residues. Germline V CDR1 and CDR2: MNHNS, SASEGT. The CDR3 sequence is CASNASGRNIQYF. CDR3 DNA: TGTGCCAGCAACGCTAGCGGGAGGAACATTCAGTACTTC.

V gene TRBV19 combines with J gene TRBJ1-2, with a weak D call TRBD1 (5 bases). V was clipped by 5 bases and J by 3 bases, with 7 bases between them. Germline V gene sequence: CDR1 LNHDA, CDR2 SQIVND (reference sequence). The CDR3 is made up of 12 amino acids. The CDR3 loop reads CASSVRDYGYTF. CDR3 sequence (DNA): TGTGCCAGTAGTGTCAGGGACTATGGCTACACCTTC.

The gene calls are TRBV5-4 and TRBJ2-7; 11 bases line up with TRBD1. The CDR3 extends over 14 amino acids. The V segment lost 2 bases and the J segment 3 bases; nucleotides outside the gene matches: 1. Germline assignment: CDR1 SGHNT and CDR2 YYREEE (reference sequence). CDR3: CASSFGTGGYEQYF. Written as DNA, the CDR3 is TGTGCCAGCAGCTTCGGGACAGGGGGCTACGAGCAGTACTTC.

The chain links TRBV9 to TRBJ1-1; 8 bases map to TRBD1. V shed 0 bases, J shed 11 bases, and the junction held 9 bases outside the gene matches. The CDR3 loop spans 14 amino acids. Germline V CDR1 and CDR2: SGDLS, YYNGEE. CDR3 DNA sequence: TGTGCCAGCAGCGTAGGGGGACAGGCGAACTACGCTTTCTTT. Amino acid sequence: CASSVGGQANYAFF.

The J gene is TRBJ2-1, the V gene TRBV2, with 7 bases fitting TRBD2. The CDR3 extends over 13 amino acids. Looked up from germline, CDR1 is SNHLY and CDR2 is FYNNEI. V gave up 6 bases and J gave up 4 bases; unmatched junction bases: 3. The CDR3 region has the DNA TGTGCCAGCAGCTCGGGAGGTTACAATGAGCAGTTCTTC. Protein sequence: CASSSGGYNEQFF.

The genes are TRBV15 and TRBJ1-3; possible D gene TRBD1, 6 bases. The CDR3 covers 14 residues. The V gene lost 4 bases and the J gene lost 3 bases, with 10 bases spanning the gap. Germline V CDR1 and CDR2: LNHNV, YYDKDF (reference sequence). This CDR3 reads CATSTGVGGNTIYF. The CDR3 bases are TGTGCCACCAGCACAGGGGTAGGTGGAAACACCATATATTTT.

This chain links TRBV18 with TRBJ1-1, with D unresolved. Trimming left V 4 bases short and J 6 bases short, with 12 bases between. The CDR3 consists of 13 residues. Germline V gene sequence: CDR1 KGHSH, CDR2 LQKENI. The CDR3 nucleotides read TGTGCCAGCTCACGGGCGGGTACTTCTGAAGCTTTCTTT. Its protein is CASSRAGTSEAFF.

The V gene is TRBV7-9, the J gene TRBJ1-3; unclear D gene. In germline, CDR1 is SEHNR, CDR2 FQNEAQ (reference sequence). Trimming cost V 5 bases and J 6 bases, with 14 bases left between them. The CDR3 is 14 amino acids. CDR3 loop: CASSNEVFVNTIYF. The CDR3 region has the DNA TGTGCCAGCAGCAATGAGGTCTTCGTAAACACCATATATTTT.

The chain employs TRBV6-6 and TRBJ2-7; 7 bases fit TRBD1. The CDR3 loop spans 14 amino acids. The germline V gene encodes CDR1 MNHNY and CDR2 SVGAGI (reference sequence). The trim removed 6 bases at V and 4 bases at J, leaving 9 bases unmatched. The CDR3 sequence: CASRQPGQKYEQYF. The DNA of the CDR3 is TGTGCCAGCAGACAGCCGGGACAGAAGTACGAGCAGTACTTC.

The chain employs TRBV11-1 and TRBJ2-5, with 11 bases fitting TRBD2. After removal of 3 bases from V and 1 base from J, the junction contained 1 base not matched to a gene. Germline CDR1 and CDR2: SGHAT and FQDESV (reference sequence). The CDR3 extends over 15 amino acids. CDR3 DNA sequence: TGTGCCAGCAGCTTGGGGACTAGCGGCCAAGAGACCCAGTACTTC. This encodes CASSLGTSGQETQYF.